These 2 T cell receptor beta chains originate from one sample sequenced in a study of T cell clusters in autoimmune cytopenias. Multiplex touch-down PCR amplified TRB using TRB-A and TRB-B pools in one tube. TCRdb re-called the multiplex PCR reads and catalogs CDR3 proteins one per entry, DNA excluded. This sample's clone table lists 11,000 or so distinct CDR3 sequences. Each sample's input was 250 ng genomic DNA, 35,000 to 40,000 genome equivalents. This sample was shared with a second study, whose subject was T cell repertoires in aging, cancer and after chemotherapy.

The sample comprised peripheral blood. These receptors were collected from a human donor in good health.

This chain uses TRBV30 with TRBJ1-1; absent DNA, TCRdb's TRBD1 call cannot be checked. The CDR3 consists of 14 residues. Germline V gene sequence: CDR1 GTSNPN, CDR2 SVGIG (reference sequence). CDR3 region: CAWKVPGLNTEAFF.

The rearrangement links TRBV5-6 to TRBJ2-7; TCRdb's D call, TRBD2, is unchecked because there is no DNA. The CDR3 length is 14 residues. Germline CDR1 is SGHDT and CDR2 is YYEEEE. The CDR3 reads CASSLGGSLDEQYF.